This TCR beta chain was captured by sequencing in a study of blood T cell repertoires in COVID-19. Whole-study context: Samples representing acute and convalescent COVID-19 were sourced from the United States, Italy and Spain. T cells, B-cell-depleted T cells, or PBMCs supplied cDNA or gDNA.

Followed over time, Seattle patients had been enrolled while infection was active. As processed by the authors: Estimation of nucleated cell counts was performed using reference gene primer amplification. Using immunoSEQ multiplex PCR, the repertoire was profiled, and TCRdb retains in-frame clones only, with some absent. Clone size and V and J calls were adopted from that table, with D and trimming inferred from the DNA. The sample shows 150,000 to 200,000 clones, over 80% of them seen only once. Germline V lookup: CDR1 SEHNR, CDR2 FQNEAQ (reference sequence). The CDR3 loop spans 16 amino acids. V was cut by 5 bases and J by 3 bases, with 17 bases left in between.

The sequence was obtained from a woman over 75 with COVID-19, enrolled during active disease. The sample comprised peripheral blood. The chain links TRBV7-9 to TRBJ1-3; TRBD1 might be the D (5 bases). The DNA for the CDR3 is TGTGCCAGCAGCCACAACCCAGGGCAGGGTGGAAACACCATATATTTT. This translates into CASSHNPGQGGNTIYF. Together with reference TRBV7-9 and TRBJ1-3, the CDR3 gives the full variable domain: DTGVSQNPRHKITKRGQNVTFRCDPISEHNRLYWYRQTLGQGPEFLTYFQNEAQLEKSRLLSDRFSAERPKGSFSTLEIQRTEQGDSAMYLCASSHNPGQGGNTIYFGEGSWLTVV.